The 21 T cell receptor beta chains listed next were all sequenced from one sample in a study of blood T cell repertoires in COVID-19. The table came from immunoSEQ multiplex PCR; TCRdb's copy has only in-frame clones and leaves some out. Of 50,000 to 75,000 clones in the sample, roughly 76% were seen once. The material sequenced was peripheral blood. The origin of the receptors is a woman of 80 years or more with acute or convalescent COVID-19.

This chain connects TRBV7-8 to TRBJ2-1; perhaps TRBD2 as D (5 bases). V gave up 1 base and J gave up 5 bases, with 18 bases separating them. The CDR3 runs to 17 residues. Germline CDR1 SGHVS, CDR2 FQNEAQ. For the CDR3, the DNA is TGTGCCAGCAGCTTAGTGAGCGGTTTCGGCCTCCACAATGAGCAGTTCTTC. It yields the protein CASSLVSGFGLHNEQFF.

A few counts support this clone. The chain employs TRBV7-2 and TRBJ1-6, with unresolved D. Trimming left V 0 bases short and J 7 bases short, with 16 bases between. CDR1 SGHTA and CDR2 FQGNSA come from the germline V gene. This CDR3 contains 17 residues. The DNA for the CDR3 is TGTGCCAGCAGCTTAGCGTCGGGTCAGTCGGGGAATTCACCCCTCCACTTT. Translated, it gives CASSLASGQSGNSPLHF.

The chain couples TRBV24-1 to TRBJ2-3; D is possibly TRBD2 (6 bases). CDR3 length: 16 residues. Germline V CDR1 and CDR2: KGHDR, SFDVKD. With 1 base removed from V and 2 bases from J, the gap between germline ends came to 12 bases. Here the CDR3 DNA reads TGTGCCACCAGTGATTTAGGGAGGAACCACACAGATACGCAGTATTTT. Protein: CATSDLGRNHTDTQYF.

CDR3: CASSRTSGAGEQYF. The DNA of the CDR3 is TGTGCCAGCAGTCGAACTAGCGGGGCGGGAGAGCAGTACTTC. The chain is built from TRBV3-1 (or the pseudogene TRBV3-2) and TRBJ2-7, with 10 bases matching TRBD2. This CDR3 has 14 residues. Looked up from germline, CDR1 is LGHDT and CDR2 is YNNKEL (reference sequence). V dropped 6 bases and J dropped 7; count of bases not matched to a gene: 9.

The chain recombines TRBV28 with TRBJ1-2, with D perhaps TRBD1 (6 bases). Germline V gives CDR1 MDHEN, CDR2 SYDVKM. Trimming removed 7 bases from V and 7 bases from J, with 13 bases in between. This CDR3 region has 12 residues. Written as DNA, the CDR3 is TGTGCCAGCACCCGAGACAGGACTGGCTACACCTTC. Encoded protein: CASTRDRTGYTF.

The J gene is TRBJ2-7, the V gene TRBV20-1, with 8 bases identical to TRBD2. Losses at the gene ends were 4 bases for V and 1 base for J; bases not matched to a gene: 6. Germline-derived CDR1 and CDR2 are DFQATT and SNEGSKA (reference sequence). The CDR3 contains 14 residues. CDR3 in amino acids: CSANEGLDSYEQYF. CDR3 DNA sequence: TGCAGTGCTAATGAGGGACTAGATTCCTACGAGCAGTACTTC.

This clone appeared once. This chain joins TRBV28 and TRBJ2-7; 7 positions agree with TRBD1. CDR3 length equals 16 residues. J lost 3 bases, V lost 5 bases, and 13 bases had no gene match. CDR1 and CDR2 (germline): MDHEN, SYDVKM. The CDR3 sequence: CASSDYPRGQSYEQYF. As DNA, the CDR3 is TGTGCCAGCAGTGATTATCCCCGGGGACAGAGCTACGAGCAGTACTTC.

The genes are TRBV4-1 and TRBJ1-2, with unresolved D. V was shortened by 4 bases and J by 0 bases, with 12 bases between the two germline ends. The CDR3 is 15 residues long. Per the germline V gene, CDR1 is MGHRA and CDR2 is YSYEKL. Here the CDR3 DNA reads TGCGCCAGCAGCCCCTCGGAAGCGGCTAACTATGGCTACACCTTC. Translation gives CASSPSEAANYGYTF.

The CDR3 is CASSLAGDGTGGGLLNGYTF. CDR3 in DNA: TGTGCCAGCAGTTTAGCCGGCGATGGGACAGGGGGCGGATTGCTAAATGGCTACACCTTC. This sequence joins TRBV28 and TRBJ1-2; 12 nucleotides align to TRBD1. Germline-derived CDR1 and CDR2 are MDHEN and SYDVKM. Trimming removed 2 bases from V and 6 bases from J; junction bases left unmatched: 19. CDR3 size: 20 residues.

This chain uses TRBV7-4 with TRBJ1-6; D not resolved. Trimming removed 5 bases from V and 9 bases from J, with 20 bases in between. Germline-derived CDR1 and CDR2 are SGHVT and SQSDAQ. This CDR3 is built from 16 residues. The CDR3 DNA follows: TGTGCCAGCAGCCCCAGGTTAGTCCAAAGCTGTTCACCCCTCCACTTT. The encoded protein is CASSPRLVQSCSPLHF.

The chain couples TRBV28 to TRBJ1-5; maybe TRBD1 (6 bases). The CDR3 sequence is 14 residues long. The germline V and J ends were trimmed by 3 bases and 1 base, with 7 bases remaining between them. From germline, CDR1 is MDHEN and CDR2 SYDVKM. The DNA for the CDR3 is TGTGCCAGCAGTTTGAGGGGGAGCAATCAGCCCCAGCATTTT. Its translation is CASSLRGSNQPQHF.

Regarding this clone: At one end, the junction sequence differs from germline, possibly due to a read error. CDR3 nucleotides: TGTGCTAGCAGCTCCCTAAGGGGGGGGGAACAAGAGACCCAGTACTTC. Its translation: CASSSLRGGEQETQYF. This chain uses TRBV7-7 with TRBJ2-5; a weak D match, TRBD2 (7 bases). The length of the CDR3 is 16 residues. Looked up from germline, CDR1 is SSHAT and CDR2 is FNYEAQ (reference sequence).

Notes on this clone: Other DNA sequences of this sample code for an identical CDR3. V is TRBV18 and J is TRBJ2-7; D call uncertain. CDR3 length: 12 residues. Germline V gene data show CDR1 as KGHSH and CDR2 as LQKENI. The V end lost 3 bases, the J end lost 7 bases, and 10 bases lay between the germline ends. CDR3 in DNA: TGTGCCAGCTCACCCGAGAAGTCAGAGCAGTACTTC. As protein: CASSPEKSEQYF.

This clone was found once. The genes are TRBV4-3 and TRBJ2-1, with D perhaps matching TRBD2 (6 bases). Germline CDR1 is LGHNA and CDR2 is YSLEER. V was cut by 0 bases and J by 6 bases, with 12 bases left in between. This CDR3 spans 15 amino acids. CDR3 protein: CASSQDWAGSNEQFF. In nucleotides, the CDR3 is TGCGCCAGCAGCCAAGATTGGGCGGGAAGCAATGAGCAGTTCTTC.

This sequence joins TRBV5-5 and TRBJ1-5, with a tentative D call TRBD1 (6 bases). CDR3 length: 17 residues. V lost 3 bases and J 4 bases, leaving 20 bases between the germline ends. Germline loops: CDR1 SGHKS, CDR2 YYEKEE (reference sequence). The chain's CDR3 is CASSSVQTGLGNQPQHF. CDR3 DNA sequence: TGTGCCAGCAGCTCGGTCCAGACAGGTTTAGGAAATCAGCCCCAGCATTTT.

The V gene is TRBV5-5, the J gene TRBJ1-5; D perhaps matches TRBD1 (6 bases). The length of the CDR3 is 14 residues. Germline V lookup: CDR1 SGHKS, CDR2 YYEKEE (reference sequence). V was cut by 5 bases and J by 4 bases, with 13 bases left in between. CDR3 nucleotides: TGTGCCAGCAGTCACGGGACACTAAATCAGCCCCAGCATTTT. It codes for CASSHGTLNQPQHF.

The J gene is TRBJ2-1, the V gene TRBV7-3; 13 bases match TRBD2. Germline V gene lookup returns CDR1 SGHTA and CDR2 FQGTGA. The CDR3 covers 16 residues. Trimming cost V 5 bases and J 7 bases; bases outside gene matches: 8. CDR3 in amino acids: CASSDTPGLAGNEQFF. CDR3 bases: TGTGCCAGCAGCGACACTCCGGGACTAGCGGGGAATGAGCAGTTCTTC.

This sequence joins TRBV30 and TRBJ2-2; TRBD2 agrees at 9 bases. The CDR3 loop spans 14 amino acids. Germline V gene data show CDR1 as GTSNPN and CDR2 as SVGIG (reference sequence). V lost 3 bases and J lost 1; bases outside the gene matches: 0. This CDR3 reads CAWRTSGNTGELFF. The CDR3 nucleotides are TGTGCCTGGAGGACTAGCGGGAACACCGGGGAGCTGTTTTTT.

The V call is TRBV7-6, the J call TRBJ2-7; maybe TRBD2 (6 bases). V was cut by 6 bases and J by 7 bases, with 16 bases left in between. Germline CDR1 is SGHVS and CDR2 is FNYEAQ. CDR3 length: 13 amino acids. The CDR3, as DNA: TGTGCCAGCAGTCCCGGCCGTGGGGGGGAGCAGTACTTC. Protein: CASSPGRGGEQYF. Based on the CDR3 plus reference TRBV7-6 and TRBJ2-7, the full variable domain is GAGVSQSPRYKVTKRGQDVALRCDPISGHVSLYWYRQALGQGPEFLTYFNYEAQQDKSGLPNDRFSAERPEGSISTLTIQRTEQRDSAMYRCASSPGRGGEQYFGPGTRLTVT.

CDR3: CASSLGHVQVNTEAFF. The CDR3 nucleotides read TGTGCCAGCAGCTTAGGGCACGTACAGGTGAACACTGAAGCTTTCTTT. This chain uses TRBV7-9 with TRBJ1-1; maybe TRBD1 (5 bases). The CDR3 totals 16 residues. The germline CDR1 and CDR2 sequences are SEHNR and FQNEAQ (reference sequence). The V and J ends lost 1 base and 0 bases respectively, with 12 bases between them.

This chain links TRBV2 with TRBJ1-1; the match to TRBD1 covers 7 bases. The CDR3 runs to 15 residues. Germline V gene lookup returns CDR1 SNHLY and CDR2 FYNNEI. V gave up 10 bases and J gave up 2 bases; unmatched junction bases: 13. Written as DNA, the CDR3 is TGTGCCACCAGACCGGGACAGCTGAGAAACACTGAAGCTTTCTTT. This encodes CATRPGQLRNTEAFF.